These 26 T cell receptor beta chains came from one sample sequenced in a study of CD8+CD57+ T cells in acquired aplastic anemia. TCR beta VDJ and CDR3 profiling used genomic DNA as template. MiXCR, run by TCRdb on the reads, gives a single entry per CDR3 protein. The table has 250,000 to 300,000 distinct CDR3 sequences, around three fifths seen once. Sequenced material: sorted CD4+, CD8+, or CD8+CD57+ T cells (not recorded which) from PBMCs. These receptors were obtained from a human donor with severe aplastic anemia or a healthy control (not recorded which).

This chain uses TRBV12-3 or TRBV12-4 with TRBJ2-7; 7 bases align to TRBD1. The CDR3 contains 15 residues. V trimming: 3 bases; J trimming: 2 bases; junction bases outside the gene matches: 7. For the CDR3, the DNA is TGTGCCAGCAGTTTCAGGGGGACGGGGACCTACGAGCAGTACTTC. It yields the protein CASSFRGTGTYEQYF.

The chain uses TRBV19 and TRBJ1-6; no clear D gene. This CDR3 is built from 12 residues. V lost 3 bases, J lost 10 bases, and 7 bases lay in between. CDR1 LNHDA and CDR2 SQIVND come from the germline V gene (reference sequence). The DNA of the CDR3 is TGTGCCAGTAGTATTGGAGGCTCACCCCTCCACTTT. Its translation is CASSIGGSPLHF.

The genes are TRBV29-1 and TRBJ2-3; no firm D call. This CDR3 is built from 18 residues. Between the trimmed V and J ends, which lost 4 bases and 0 bases, there was a span of 23 bases. From germline, CDR1 is SQVTM and CDR2 ANQGSEA. CDR3: CSVVRASSPTLSTDTQYF. The CDR3 DNA reads TGCAGCGTTGTCCGTGCCAGCTCACCAACTCTAAGCACAGATACGCAGTATTTT.

This rearrangement joins TRBV19 to TRBJ2-1; 10 nucleotides agree with TRBD1. In germline, CDR1 is LNHDA, CDR2 SQIVND (reference sequence). The CDR3 covers 15 residues. The ends lost 7 bases at V and 8 bases at J; junction bases unmatched: 11. CDR3 protein: CASTFRQGASDEQFF. CDR3 sequence (DNA): TGTGCCAGTACCTTTAGACAGGGGGCGTCGGATGAGCAGTTCTTC.

This clonotype was seen at least ten times. V usage is TRBV19 and J usage is TRBJ1-2; tentatively, D is TRBD1 (5 bases). CDR3 length equals 15 residues. Looked up from germline, CDR1 is LNHDA and CDR2 is SQIVND (reference sequence). The ends were cut back, 3 bases at V and 3 bases at J, with 14 bases in the middle. In nucleotides, the CDR3 is TGTGCCAGTAGTATGCGAAGACAGTACGACTATGGCTACACCTTC. Its translation: CASSMRRQYDYGYTF.

Remarks on this clonotype: One end of the junction does not line up with germline, which may come from a read error. The rearrangement joins TRBV7-4 to TRBJ2-7; weak D call: TRBD1 (6 bases). The CDR3 has 16 amino acids. Germline lookup yields CDR1 SGHVT and CDR2 SQSDAQ. CDR3 DNA: TGCGCCAGCAGCCAAACGGGACATCGATTGAGCTACGAGCAGTACTTC. It codes for CASSQTGHRLSYEQYF.

Details on this clonotype: The junction and the germline gene differ at one end; a read error may be behind it. The J gene is TRBJ1-1, the V gene TRBV12-3 or TRBV12-4; 9 bases match TRBD1. The CDR3 consists of 12 residues. DNA of the CDR3: TGTGCCAGCAGCTCACAGGGGGCTGAGGCTTTCTTT. Amino acid sequence: CASSSQGAEAFF.

A few counts support this clonotype. The V and J genes are TRBV10-3 and TRBJ2-5, with 7 bases fitting TRBD2. The CDR3 covers 13 residues. Per germline, CDR1 ENHRY and CDR2 SYGVKD. CDR3 sequence (DNA): TGTGCGACGACCGCGGGCGGGGGAGAGACCCAGTACTTC. This gives the protein CATTAGGGETQYF.

The chain couples TRBV9 to TRBJ1-5; 8 bases align to TRBD1. Trimming at V came to 4 bases and at J to 7 bases, leaving 4 bases not matched to a gene. Germline CDR1 is SGDLS and CDR2 is YYNGEE. The length of the CDR3 is 13 residues. The CDR3 sequence: CASSFGQGQPQHF. For the CDR3, the DNA is TGTGCCAGCAGCTTCGGACAGGGCCAGCCCCAGCATTTT.

As DNA, the CDR3 is TGTGCCAGCAGTTTAGCGTACGGGGACGTAAGTGAGCAGTTCTTC. As protein: CASSLAYGDVSEQFF. This rearrangement joins TRBV12-3 or TRBV12-4 to TRBJ2-1, with D possibly being TRBD1 or TRBD2 (5 bases each). Between the trimmed V and J ends, which lost 0 bases and 9 bases, there was a span of 15 bases. The CDR3 totals 15 residues.

V usage is TRBV9 and J usage is TRBJ1-4; D unresolved. The V gene lost 6 bases and the J gene lost 5 bases, with 20 bases spanning the gap. CDR1 is SGDLS, CDR2 YYNGEE, per germline. The CDR3 covers 16 residues. The CDR3 region is CASNALGEGSNEKLFF. The CDR3 DNA sequence: TGTGCCAGCAACGCCCTCGGGGAGGGCTCGAATGAAAAACTGTTTTTT.

The CDR3 reads CATSVAGGTGELFF. CDR3 nucleotide sequence: TGTGCCACCAGTGTTGCAGGGGGTACCGGGGAGCTGTTTTTT. V is TRBV24-1 and J is TRBJ2-2; TRBD1 agrees at 7 bases. The V gene end was trimmed by 5 bases and the J gene end by 5 bases; junction bases not matched to a gene: 4. CDR1 KGHDR and CDR2 SFDVKD come from the germline V gene. This CDR3 comprises 14 residues.

This clonotype was seen at least ten times. The CDR3: CASSLPKGGKNTGELFF. The CDR3 DNA is TGCGCCAGCAGCCTCCCCAAGGGGGGCAAGAACACCGGGGAGCTGTTTTTT. This chain uses TRBV5-1 with TRBJ2-2; the D gene could be TRBD1 or TRBD2 (6 bases each). Deletions cut 4 bases from V and 1 base from J, with 17 bases between. This CDR3 has 17 residues. Per the germline V gene, CDR1 is SGHRS and CDR2 is YFSETQ.

The chain couples TRBV5-6 to TRBJ1-2; 8 nucleotides agree with TRBD1. The CDR3 is 17 residues long. Germline-derived CDR1 and CDR2 are SGHDT and YYEEEE. V lost 5 bases, J lost 4 bases, and 16 bases stayed unmatched. CDR3 sequence reads: CASSYTYVRGRTYGYTF. CDR3 DNA: TGTGCCAGCAGTTACACTTACGTCAGGGGGCGAACCTATGGCTACACCTTC.

The chain combines TRBV29-1 with TRBJ1-4, with no clear D. V was cut by 3 bases and J by 5 bases, with 4 bases left in between. Germline CDR1 reads SQVTM; CDR2 reads ANQGSEA. The CDR3 has 11 residues. For the CDR3, the DNA is TGCAGCGTTGACAGGAATGAAAAACTGTTTTTT. It codes for CSVDRNEKLFF.

The rearrangement joins TRBV2 to TRBJ2-3, with TRBD2 as a possible D gene (5 bases). The CDR3 length is 13 residues. The V gene's germline CDR1 is SNHLY and CDR2 FYNNEI. The ends were cut back, 8 bases at V and 0 bases at J, with 9 bases in the middle. The CDR3 protein is CASLRESTDTQYF. In DNA form, the CDR3 reads TGTGCCAGCTTGAGGGAGAGCACAGATACGCAGTATTTT.

This clonotype was picked up many times. The J gene is TRBJ2-5, the V gene TRBV2; D tentatively fits TRBD1 or TRBD2 (5 bases each). Germline V gene data show CDR1 as SNHLY and CDR2 as FYNNEI. The CDR3 loop spans 12 amino acids. Between the trimmed V and J ends, which lost 6 bases and 6 bases, there was a span of 11 bases. For the CDR3, the DNA is TGTGCCAGCAGGGACTCGGGACAGACCCAGTACTTC. Protein sequence: CASRDSGQTQYF.

As regards this clonotype: The DNA is left out, because the CDR3 cannot be placed on it with certainty; the CDR3 is given as TCRdb lists it. The CDR3 loop is CISVPEAEQGKAYQPQHF. The chain links TRBV7-5 to TRBJ1-5; the tabulated D call, TRBD1, remains unverified against the DNA. TRBV7-5 is a pseudogene. The CDR3 is 18 amino acids long, termini counted.

The V call is TRBV9, the J call TRBJ2-7; no clear D gene. The CDR3 length is 12 residues. V lost 4 bases to trimming and J lost 3 bases, with 8 bases between them. CDR1 is SGDLS and CDR2 is YYNGEE in the germline V gene. The CDR3 nucleotides are TGTGCCAGCAGCCCCCGCGGCTACGAGCAGTACTTC. The encoded protein is CASSPRGYEQYF.

This chain uses TRBV20-1 with TRBJ2-5; tentatively, D is TRBD2 (6 bases). The germline CDR1 and CDR2 sequences are DFQATT and SNEGSKA (reference sequence). This CDR3 spans 11 amino acids. V gave up 7 bases and J gave up 5 bases, with 11 bases separating them. The CDR3 is CSGGEGETQYF. CDR3 in DNA: TGCAGTGGGGGGGAAGGGGAGACCCAGTACTTC.

With regard to this clonotype: One base away lies a much larger clone, so this may be a sequencing read error. The chain is built from TRBV7-7 and TRBJ2-5, with D tentatively TRBD2 (6 bases). This CDR3 has 15 amino acids. The germline gives CDR1 SSHAT, CDR2 FNYEAQ (reference sequence). The CDR3 DNA reads TGTGCTAGCAAACTAGGATTTGGGAGGCAAGAGACCCAGTACTTC. Amino acids: CASKLGFGRQETQYF. Full variable domain (missing parts from reference TRBV7-7 and TRBJ2-5): GAGVSQSPRYKVTKRGQDVTLRCDPISSHATLYWYQQALGQGPEFLTYFNYEAQPDKSGLPSDRFSAERPEGSISTLTIQRTEQRDSAMYRCASKLGFGRQETQYFGPGTRLLVL.

The rearrangement links TRBV11-2 to TRBJ2-1; 9 positions match TRBD2. Germline CDR1 reads SGHAT; CDR2 reads FQNNGV. The CDR3 spans 18 residues. The ends lost 0 bases at V and 3 bases at J; junction bases unmatched: 9. The CDR3 loop is CASSLDRVGTSLYNEQFF. DNA of the CDR3: TGTGCCAGCAGCTTAGATCGAGTCGGGACTAGCCTCTACAATGAGCAGTTCTTC.

The J gene is TRBJ2-7, the V gene TRBV2, with TRBD2 matching 12 bases. The trim removed 8 bases at V and 0 bases at J, leaving 8 bases unmatched. Germline V CDR1 and CDR2: SNHLY, FYNNEI. The CDR3 totals 16 residues. DNA of the CDR3: TGTGCCAGCTTACTAGCGGGGGGCCGCAGCTCCTACGAGCAGTACTTC. It specifies CASLLAGGRSSYEQYF.

The chain joins TRBV20-1 to TRBJ2-3; 7 bases are a match to TRBD1. V shed 5 bases, J shed 5 bases, and the junction held 7 bases outside the gene matches. Germline V gene data show CDR1 as DFQATT and CDR2 as SNEGSKA (reference sequence). This CDR3 spans 13 amino acids. In nucleotides, the CDR3 is TGCAGTGCTGGATTACAGGGGTTAGATACGCAGTATTTT. Protein sequence: CSAGLQGLDTQYF.

V is TRBV4-1 and J is TRBJ2-7; 11 bases align to TRBD2. V lost 3 bases to trimming and J lost 2 bases; unmatched junction nucleotides: 9. The CDR3 sequence is 17 residues long. Germline lookup yields CDR1 MGHRA and CDR2 YSYEKL. Here the CDR3 reads CASSQGTSGARPYEQYF. In nucleotides, the CDR3 is TGCGCCAGCAGCCAGGGGACTAGCGGAGCTAGACCCTACGAGCAGTACTTC.

The genes are TRBV7-9 and TRBJ2-5, with TRBD2 matching over 12 bases. V lost 2 bases to trimming and J lost 5 bases; unmatched junction nucleotides: 6. The CDR3 covers 16 residues. The V gene's germline CDR1 is SEHNR and CDR2 FQNEAQ (reference sequence). The CDR3 reads CASSLHGLAGMETQYF. Here the CDR3 DNA reads TGTGCCAGCAGCTTACACGGACTAGCGGGAATGGAGACCCAGTACTTC. Using reference TRBV7-9 and TRBJ2-5 for the parts outside the CDR3, the full variable domain is DTGVSQNPRHKITKRGQNVTFRCDPISEHNRLYWYRQTLGQGPEFLTYFQNEAQLEKSRLLSDRFSAERPKGSFSTLEIQRTEQGDSAMYLCASSLHGLAGMETQYFGPGTRLLVL.